This is a list of T cell receptor beta chains from one sample in a study of blood T cells in healthy people across ages. TCRdb redid the calling of the 5' RACE reads with MiXCR, one entry per CDR3 protein. The sample consists of 500,000 to 600,000 distinct CDR3 sequences, 25% to 30% of them appearing once. Sequencing was performed on blood. The origin of the receptors is a woman in her seventies in good health. Both conserved end residues are part of each CDR3. D genes are given only for firm matches. Expanded clones get a size class; other rows say once, few or many, or leave the size out.

V gene	J gene	D gene	clone size	CDR3 protein	CDR3 DNA
TRBV7-9	TRBJ2-1	TRBD1	many	CASNMRTGKHEQFF	TGTGCCAGCAACATGAGGACAGGGAAGCATGAGCAGTTCTTC
TRBV2	TRBJ2-3	NA	many	CASSEGADTQYF	TGTGCCAGCAGTGAAGGGGCAGATACGCAGTATTTT
TRBV20-1	TRBJ2-7	NA	NA	CSASLQGYEQYF	TGCAGTGCTAGTCTCCAGGGCTACGAGCAGTACTTC
TRBV9	TRBJ1-2	NA	NA	CASSVATANYGYTF	TGTGCCAGCAGCGTAGCGACAGCTAACTATGGCTACACCTTC
TRBV29-1	TRBJ2-3	TRBD2	many	CSVAGLAGEINTQYF	TGCAGCGTTGCCGGACTAGCGGGGGAGATTAATACGCAGTATTTT
TRBV20-1	TRBJ2-7	NA	few	CSAREARSFYEQYF	TGCAGTGCTAGAGAAGCCCGCTCATTCTACGAGCAGTACTTC
TRBV4-3	TRBJ2-7	NA	few	CASSQGTRTFREQYF	TGCGCCAGCAGCCAAGGGACACGAACCTTTAGGGAGCAGTACTTC
TRBV20-1	TRBJ2-4	NA	NA	CSAKYFLGGAKNIQYF	TGCAGTGCTAAATATTTCCTAGGGGGGGCCAAAAACATTCAGTACTTC
TRBV4-1	TRBJ1-3	NA	NA	CASSQGGRGQTANTIYF	TGCGCCAGCAGCCAAGGGGGGAGAGGACAGACTGCAAACACCATATATTTT
TRBV29-1	TRBJ2-7	NA	NA	CSVEGTEAYEQYF	TGCAGCGTTGAGGGGACGGAGGCCTACGAGCAGTACTTC
TRBV12-3/TRBV12-4	TRBJ2-7	NA	NA	CASSLGNSHEQYF	TGTGCCAGCAGTCTAGGGAACTCCCACGAGCAGTACTTC
TRBV11-2	TRBJ1-2	NA	once	CASSLHRPDYGYTF	TGTGCCAGCAGCTTACACAGGCCAGACTATGGCTACACCTTC
TRBV20-1	TRBJ2-7	NA	few	CSAFRDTSYEQYF	TGCAGTGCTTTCCGGGACACCTCCTACGAGCAGTACTTC
TRBV21-1	TRBJ2-2	NA	NA	CASSPHRDVYVAGELFF	TGTGCCAGCAGCCCCCATCGGGATGTTTATGTGGCCGGGGAGCTGTTTTTT
TRBV20-1	TRBJ2-1	NA	few	CSASPVNSEQFF	TGCAGTGCTAGCCCAGTGAACAGTGAGCAGTTCTTC
TRBV29-1	TRBJ1-1	NA	once	CSVVLSHKPFF	TGCAGCGTCGTCCTATCCCATAAACCTTTCTTT
TRBV5-1	TRBJ2-6	NA	NA	CASSPDSYSGANVLTF	TGCGCCAGCAGCCCCGACAGTTACTCTGGGGCCAACGTCCTGACTTTC
TRBV5-1	TRBJ1-6	TRBD1	NA	CASSPLPGQGSPLHF	TGCGCCAGCAGCCCCCTCCCGGGACAGGGCTCACCCCTCCACTTT
TRBV2	TRBJ2-4	NA	NA	CASTVDTIQYF	TGTGCCAGCACCGTAGATACAATTCAGTACTTC
TRBV5-1	TRBJ2-1	NA	many	CASSLDGNEQFF	TGTGCCAGCAGCTTAGACGGCAATGAGCAGTTCTTC
TRBV14	TRBJ1-2	NA	few	CASSQGPWVGYTF	TGTGCCAGCAGCCAAGGGCCTTGGGTAGGCTACACCTTC
TRBV12-5	TRBJ1-1	NA	NA	CASGLVLGGNTEAFF	TGTGCTAGTGGTTTGGTATTGGGGGGGAACACTGAAGCTTTCTTT
TRBV14	TRBJ1-2	NA	NA	CASSQVGGFDYGYTF	TGTGCCAGCAGCCAAGTCGGTGGGTTCGACTATGGCTACACCTTC
TRBV12-5	TRBJ2-1	TRBD1	NA	CASGFGTGGYNEQFF	TGTGCTAGTGGTTTTGGGACAGGGGGCTACAATGAGCAGTTCTTC
TRBV3-1	TRBJ2-3	NA	NA	CASSPRGADTQYF	TGTGCCAGCAGCCCCAGGGGGGCAGATACGCAGTATTTT
TRBV5-1	TRBJ1-2	NA	NA	CASSLGLGEYGYTF	TGCGCCAGCAGCTTGGGCCTGGGAGAATATGGCTACACCTTC
TRBV6-1	TRBJ2-1	NA	few	CASSEDRHNSIQFF	TGTGCCAGCAGTGAAGATAGACATAACTCTATCCAGTTCTTC
TRBV13	TRBJ2-4	NA	few	CASSPYQGGRAKNIQYF	TGTGCCAGCAGCCCATACCAGGGGGGCAGAGCCAAAAACATTCAGTACTTC
TRBV6-1	TRBJ2-1	NA	NA	CASSELATYNEQFF	TGTGCCAGCAGTGAACTAGCTACCTACAATGAGCAGTTCTTC
TRBV12-3/TRBV12-4	TRBJ2-5	TRBD1	few	CASTTGTARETQYF	TGTGCCAGCACTACCGGGACAGCAAGGGAGACCCAGTACTTC
TRBV7-3	TRBJ2-2	TRBD2	NA	CASSTQLAGGTGELFF	TGTGCCAGCAGCACACAACTAGCGGGGGGAACCGGGGAGCTGTTTTTT
TRBV6-2/TRBV6-3	TRBJ2-6	NA	few	CASSPEGVSGANVLTF	TGTGCCAGCAGTCCCGAAGGGGTCTCTGGGGCCAACGTCCTGACTTTC
TRBV9	TRBJ1-1	TRBD1	NA	CASSVTGDGTEAFF	TGTGCCAGCAGCGTGACAGGGGATGGGACTGAAGCTTTCTTT
TRBV7-2	TRBJ1-2	NA	NA	CASTKKREGGYTF	TGTGCCAGCACCAAAAAGAGGGAGGGGGGCTACACCTTC
TRBV7-2	TRBJ1-2	TRBD1	NA	CASSLAGQGGNYGYTF	TGTGCCAGCAGCTTAGCGGGGCAGGGGGGTAACTATGGCTACACCTTC
TRBV6-2/TRBV6-3	TRBJ2-7	NA	NA	CASSYGSGSIVEQYF	TGTGCCAGCAGTTACGGGTCGGGAAGTATTGTCGAGCAGTACTTC
TRBV20-1	TRBJ2-1	TRBD2	NA	CSALRLAGGLGEQFF	TGCAGTGCCCTTAGGCTAGCGGGGGGGCTGGGTGAGCAGTTCTTC
TRBV7-2	TRBJ2-3	NA	NA	CASTTSLQFTDTQYF	TGTGCCAGCACTACTTCACTCCAATTCACAGATACGCAGTATTTT
TRBV7-2	TRBJ1-2	NA	few	CASSLVWRANYGYTF	TGTGCCAGCAGCTTAGTATGGAGAGCTAACTATGGCTACACCTTC
TRBV7-8	TRBJ2-1	NA	many	CASSIRRGDTYNEQFF	TGTGCCAGCAGCATTCGCAGGGGCGACACCTACAATGAGCAGTTCTTC
TRBV4-2	TRBJ1-5	TRBD1	NA	CASSQDSQGANQPQHF	TGTGCCAGCAGCCAAGACTCCCAGGGGGCCAATCAGCCCCAGCATTTT
TRBV7-2	TRBJ2-1	NA	many	CASSLMGSRYNEQFF	TGTGCCAGCAGCTTAATGGGGTCCCGGTACAATGAGCAGTTCTTC